Sequencing of this TCR beta chain was carried out in a study of cytomegalovirus exposure and HLA in healthy donors. Study-wide findings and caveats: Later analysis associated a missense DCLRE1C variant with TCR beta V- and J-gene trimming.

On this clone itself: Its antigen is still unknown.

PCR was performed using 60 Vbeta and 13 Jbeta primers. Profiled with immunoSEQ multiplex PCR; TCRdb holds only in-frame clones, not every one. This table has 90,000 to 100,000 clones, roughly three quarters appearing once. Sequenced: PBMCs. The receptor was isolated from a female donor in good health and CMV-seronegative.

The CDR3 DNA is TGTGCCAGCAGCTTACTAGCGAACACCGGGGAGCTGTTTTTT. Translated: CASSLLANTGELFF. The J gene is TRBJ2-2, the V gene TRBV11-2; D not certain. Germline assignment: CDR1 SGHAT and CDR2 FQNNGV. This CDR3 contains 14 residues. V was cut by 2 bases and J by 0 bases, with 4 bases left in between.